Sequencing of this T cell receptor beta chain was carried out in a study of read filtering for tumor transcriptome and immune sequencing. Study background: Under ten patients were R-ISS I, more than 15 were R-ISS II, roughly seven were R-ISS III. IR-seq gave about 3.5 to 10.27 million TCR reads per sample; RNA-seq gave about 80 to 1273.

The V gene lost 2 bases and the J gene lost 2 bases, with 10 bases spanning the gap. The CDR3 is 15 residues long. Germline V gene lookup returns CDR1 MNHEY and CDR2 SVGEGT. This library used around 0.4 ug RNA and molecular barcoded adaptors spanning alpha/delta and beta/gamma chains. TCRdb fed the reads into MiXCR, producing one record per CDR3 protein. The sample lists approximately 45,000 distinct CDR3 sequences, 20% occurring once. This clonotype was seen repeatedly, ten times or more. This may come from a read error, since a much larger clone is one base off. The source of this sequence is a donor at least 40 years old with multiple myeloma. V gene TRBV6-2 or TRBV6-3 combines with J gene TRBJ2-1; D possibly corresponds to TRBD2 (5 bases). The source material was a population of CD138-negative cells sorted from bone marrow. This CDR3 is CASSYGETTYNEQFF. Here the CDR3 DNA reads TGTGCCAGCAGTTACGGGGAGACGACCTACAATGAGCAGTTCTTC.